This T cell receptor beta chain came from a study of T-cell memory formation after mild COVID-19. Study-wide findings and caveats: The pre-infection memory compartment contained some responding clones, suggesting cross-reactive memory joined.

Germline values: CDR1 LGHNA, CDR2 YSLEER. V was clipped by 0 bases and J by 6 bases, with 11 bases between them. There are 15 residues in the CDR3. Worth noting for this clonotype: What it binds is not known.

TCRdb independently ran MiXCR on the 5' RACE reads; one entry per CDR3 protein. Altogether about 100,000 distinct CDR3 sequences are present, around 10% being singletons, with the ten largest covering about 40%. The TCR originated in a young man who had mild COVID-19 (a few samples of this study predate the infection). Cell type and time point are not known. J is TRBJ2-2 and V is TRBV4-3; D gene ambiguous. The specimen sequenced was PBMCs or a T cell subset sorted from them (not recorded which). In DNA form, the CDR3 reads TGCGCCAGCAGCCAAGATCGATTTAGTTCCGGGGAGCTGTTTTTT. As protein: CASSQDRFSSGELFF.